A selection of T cell receptor beta chains follows, all from one sample in a study of T cell responses to AZD1222 COVID-19 vaccine. TCRdb's table, derived via immunoSEQ multiplex PCR, lists solely in-frame clones and lacks some. Of roughly 150,000 clones in the sample, approximately 90% were seen once. The sequencing here drew on peripheral blood, taken on day 0 of AZD1222 vaccination. The receptors were gathered from an adult in good health. The CDR3 runs from the conserved cysteine through the conserved F or W. Fields, in order: clone size, J gene, D gene, V gene, CDR3 DNA, CDR3 protein. A D gene is named only where the DNA matches it firmly. Not every row has a clone size; where given, it reads once, few, many or a size class.

>-|TRBJ2-2|TRBD1|TRBV13
TGTGCCAGCAGCTTAGGGCCCCCCGGGACAGGGGGCTACGGGGAGCTGTTTTTT
CASSLGPPGTGGYGELFF
>medium-sized|TRBJ1-2|-|TRBV7-8
TGTGCCAGCAGCTTAGCTTTCTTCGGCTATGGCTACACCTTC
CASSLAFFGYGYTF
>-|TRBJ1-4|-|TRBV5-1
TGCGCCAGCAGCCGCGGAGGGGATGAAAAACTGTTTTTT
CASSRGGDEKLFF
>once|TRBJ1-1|-|TRBV4-3
TGCGCCAGCAGCCAAGATAGGGGGATGAACACTGAAGCTTTCTTT
CASSQDRGMNTEAFF
>-|TRBJ2-7|TRBD1|TRBV9
TGTGCCCCTCTAACGGGACAGGGTTACGAGCAGTACTTC
CAPLTGQGYEQYF
>-|TRBJ1-1|-|TRBV11-3
TGTGCCAGCACCCCAAAGGGCTCATCGAACACTGAAGCTTTCTTT
CASTPKGSSNTEAFF
>-|TRBJ1-3|-|TRBV4-2
TGTGCCAGTAGCCCGCCTCCAGGCCTCTCTGGAAACACCATATATTTT
CASSPPPGLSGNTIYF
>-|TRBJ1-1|-|TRBV19
TGTGCCAGTAGTATAACCAGGTTGGGCACTGAAGCTTTCTTT
CASSITRLGTEAFF
>-|TRBJ1-5|-|TRBV28
TGTGCCAGCAGCCACTCGGGAGGAGGTCAGCCCCAGCATTTT
CASSHSGGGQPQHF
>-|TRBJ2-7|TRBD1|TRBV7-9
TGTGCCAGCAGCCCAGGGACAGGGAAAGGGTACGAGCAGTACTTC
CASSPGTGKGYEQYF
>-|TRBJ2-1|TRBD2|TRBV30
TGTGCCTGGGGAAGCGGGAGGTTCAATGAGCAGTTCTTC
CAWGSGRFNEQFF
>-|TRBJ1-1|-|TRBV9
TGTGCCAGCAGCGTAGTTGCAGGGATGGGCACTGAAGCTTTCTTT
CASSVVAGMGTEAFF
>few|TRBJ2-7|-|TRBV5-6
TGTGCCAGCAGCGTAGGGGTGACCGTTGGATACGAGCAGTACTTC
CASSVGVTVGYEQYF
>-|TRBJ1-6|-|TRBV28
TGTGCCAGCAGACCAACACTAGTAAATTCACCCCTCCACTTT
CASRPTLVNSPLHF
>-|TRBJ2-7|TRBD2|TRBV3-1/TRBV3-2
TGTGCCAGCAGCCGAGGAGCGGGAGTCTACGAGCAGTACTTC
CASSRGAGVYEQYF
>-|TRBJ2-5|-|TRBV9
TGTGCCAGCAGCGCGGGGGACTGGCGAGAGACCCAGTACTTC
CASSAGDWRETQYF
>-|TRBJ1-1|-|TRBV6-5
TGTGCCAGCAGTTACGCGACAGGCCGGACAGCAGAAGCTTTCTTT
CASSYATGRTAEAFF
>few|TRBJ1-6|-|TRBV5-1
TGCGCCAGCAGCCTTGGACTGACCAATTCACCCCTCCACTTT
CASSLGLTNSPLHF
>-|TRBJ1-6|-|TRBV19
TGTGCCAGTAGTTCCGCGGGGATAGCAAACTCCTATAATTCACCCCTCCACTTT
CASSSAGIANSYNSPLHF
>-|TRBJ2-7|-|TRBV6-5
TGTGCCTCCTCAGAAGGGCAGGGGTACTACGAGCAGTACTTC
CASSEGQGYYEQYF
>-|TRBJ2-3|-|TRBV9
TGTGCCAGCAGCGTGTTGGGCCAGGCGCACACAGATACGCAGTATTTT
CASSVLGQAHTDTQYF
>-|TRBJ1-5|-|TRBV24-1
TGTGCCACCAGTGATTCAAACAGTCAGCCCCAGCATTTT
CATSDSNSQPQHF
>-|TRBJ2-1|-|TRBV7-9
TGTGCCAGCAGCGGGGACGCCCACTACAATGAGCAGTTCTTC
CASSGDAHYNEQFF
>-|TRBJ1-1|TRBD1|TRBV27
TGTGCCAGCAGTTTTGAGGGGGCCATGAACACTGAAGCTTTCTTT
CASSFEGAMNTEAFF
>-|TRBJ1-2|-|TRBV5-1
TGCGCCAGCAGCTTAGACGGACGGATTTATGGCTACACCTTC
CASSLDGRIYGYTF
>-|TRBJ1-2|-|TRBV28
TGTGCCAGCAGTTCAACTTGGCGAAATGGCTACACCTTC
CASSSTWRNGYTF
>-|TRBJ2-7|-|TRBV14
TGTGCCAGCAGCCAAGATTCACGAGAATCCTACGAGCAGTACTTC
CASSQDSRESYEQYF
>-|TRBJ2-7|TRBD1|TRBV9
TGTGCCAGCAGCGTAGCGGGACAGCCCTGGGAGCAATACTTC
CASSVAGQPWEQYF
>-|TRBJ2-7|TRBD2|TRBV6-2/TRBV6-3
TGTGCCAGCAGTTCAGACGGCGGGAGTTCCTACGAGCAGTACTTC
CASSSDGGSSYEQYF
>-|TRBJ2-7|-|TRBV5-4
TGTGCCAGCAGCTCGGGGTTAGGCGAGCAGTACTTC
CASSSGLGEQYF
>-|TRBJ2-2|TRBD2|TRBV19
TGTGCCAGTAGTATAGCAGAGGGAGGGTACACCGGGGAGCTGTTTTTT
CASSIAEGGYTGELFF
>-|TRBJ1-2|TRBD1|TRBV4-2
TGTGCCAGCAGCCAAGACCATCGACAGGGTTACTATGGCTACACCTTC
CASSQDHRQGYYGYTF
>once|TRBJ2-5|-|TRBV21-1
TGTGCCAGCCTAGACGGGACTAGTTTCGAGACCCAGTACTTC
CASLDGTSFETQYF
>-|TRBJ1-2|-|TRBV5-4
TGTGCCAGCAGCTTCGGTCAACGGAACTATGGCTACACCTTC
CASSFGQRNYGYTF
>-|TRBJ1-2|-|TRBV5-4
TGTGCCAGCAGCTTGGGGGTAGAGTTCGCAGGGAGGGATGGCTACACCTTC
CASSLGVEFAGRDGYTF
>-|TRBJ2-7|-|TRBV15
TGTGCCACCAGCGTGAGCCGGGCCTCCTCCTACGAGCAGTACTTC
CATSVSRASSYEQYF
>-|TRBJ1-1|TRBD1|TRBV6-5
TGTGCCAGCAGCCCGACAGGGAGCGCTGAAGCTTTCTTT
CASSPTGSAEAFF
>-|TRBJ2-7|-|TRBV9
TGTGCCAGCAGCCCAGTAATGGGAGTCTACGAGCAGTACTTC
CASSPVMGVYEQYF
>once|TRBJ2-7|TRBD2|TRBV7-2
TGTGCCAGCAGCTTCGGGGGGGCCTACGAGCAGTACTTC
CASSFGGAYEQYF
>-|TRBJ2-2|-|TRBV11-3
TGTGCCAGCAGCTCCCGACGGACGAACACCGGGGAGCTGTTTTTT
CASSSRRTNTGELFF
>-|TRBJ2-5|-|TRBV3-1/TRBV3-2
TGTGCCAGCAGCCCCCCCGGGCGCCAAGAGACCCAGTACTTC
CASSPPGRQETQYF
>-|TRBJ2-2|-|TRBV13
TGTGCCAGCAGCTTAAAAGTTTCCGGGGAGCTGTTTTTT
CASSLKVSGELFF
>-|TRBJ1-2|-|TRBV30
TGTGCCTGGAAACACTATGGCTACACCTTC
CAWKHYGYTF
>-|TRBJ2-1|-|TRBV20-1
TGCAGTGCTAGTGCTAAGACTGAGCAGTTCTTC
CSASAKTEQFF
>-|TRBJ2-7|-|TRBV2
TGTGCCAGCAGCAGATCTAGCGCCATAGGGGACGAGCAGTACTTC
CASSRSSAIGDEQYF
>-|TRBJ1-1|TRBD1|TRBV7-2
TGTGCCAGCAGCTACTCCCCCGACAGGGCCCAAGCTTTCTTT
CASSYSPDRAQAFF